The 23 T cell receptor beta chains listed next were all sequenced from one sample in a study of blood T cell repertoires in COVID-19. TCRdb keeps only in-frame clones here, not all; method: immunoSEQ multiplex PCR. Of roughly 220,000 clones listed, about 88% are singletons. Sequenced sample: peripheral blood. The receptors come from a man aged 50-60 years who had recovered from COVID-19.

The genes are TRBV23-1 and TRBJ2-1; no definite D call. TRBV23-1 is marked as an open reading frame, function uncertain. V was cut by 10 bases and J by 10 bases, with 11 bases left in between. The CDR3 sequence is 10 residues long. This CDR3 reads CANPFQEQFF. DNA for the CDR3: TGCGCCAACCCGTTCCAGGAGCAGTTCTTC.

CDR3 residues: CASSYDRSSYNEQFF. The DNA for the CDR3 is TGTGCCAGCAGTTATGACAGAAGCTCCTACAATGAGCAGTTCTTC. This chain joins TRBV6-5 and TRBJ2-1; a possible D gene is TRBD1 (5 bases). The CDR3 runs 15 residues. Trimming shortened V by 3 bases and J by 0 bases, and 9 bases separated the two germline ends. Germline lookup yields CDR1 MNHEY and CDR2 SVGAGI.

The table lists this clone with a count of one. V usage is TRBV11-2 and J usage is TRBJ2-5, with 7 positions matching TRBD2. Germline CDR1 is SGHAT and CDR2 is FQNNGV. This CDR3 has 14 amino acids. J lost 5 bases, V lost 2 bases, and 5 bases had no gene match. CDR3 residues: CASSLKREGETQYF. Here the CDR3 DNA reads TGTGCCAGCAGCTTAAAAAGGGAGGGGGAGACCCAGTACTTC.

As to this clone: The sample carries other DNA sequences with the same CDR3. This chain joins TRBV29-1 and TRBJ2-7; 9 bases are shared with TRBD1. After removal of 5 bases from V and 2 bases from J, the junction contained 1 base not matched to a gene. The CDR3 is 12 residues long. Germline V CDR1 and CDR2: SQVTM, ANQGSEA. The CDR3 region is CSVRTGAYEQYF. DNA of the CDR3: TGCAGCGTTAGGACAGGGGCCTACGAGCAGTACTTC.

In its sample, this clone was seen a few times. The CDR3 here is CASRFSGQTGSPLHF. Written as DNA, the CDR3 is TGTGCCAGTAGATTCTCGGGACAGACGGGTTCACCCCTCCACTTT. The chain employs TRBV19 and TRBJ1-6, with 7 bases identical to TRBD1. V gave up 6 bases and J gave up 9 bases; unmatched junction bases: 11. CDR1 and CDR2 (germline): LNHDA, SQIVND (reference sequence). This CDR3 has 15 residues. Full variable domain (remainder filled in from reference TRBV19 and TRBJ1-6): DGGITQSPKYLFRKEGQNVTLSCEQNLNHDAMYWYRQDPGQGLRLIYYSQIVNDFQKGDIAEGYSVSREKKESFPLTVTSAQKNPTAFYLCASRFSGQTGSPLHFGNGTRLTVT.

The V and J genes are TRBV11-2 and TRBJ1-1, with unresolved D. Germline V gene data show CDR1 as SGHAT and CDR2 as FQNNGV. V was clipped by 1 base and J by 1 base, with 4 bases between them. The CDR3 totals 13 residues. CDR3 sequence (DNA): TGTGCCAGCAGCTTAGCTCGGAACACTGAAGCTTTCTTT. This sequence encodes CASSLARNTEAFF.

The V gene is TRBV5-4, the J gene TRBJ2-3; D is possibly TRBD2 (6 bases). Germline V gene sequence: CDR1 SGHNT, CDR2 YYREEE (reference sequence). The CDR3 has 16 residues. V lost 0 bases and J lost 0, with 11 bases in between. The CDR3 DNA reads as TGTGCCAGCAGCTTGGGTAGCGGAGGAAGCACAGATACGCAGTATTTT. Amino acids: CASSLGSGGSTDTQYF.

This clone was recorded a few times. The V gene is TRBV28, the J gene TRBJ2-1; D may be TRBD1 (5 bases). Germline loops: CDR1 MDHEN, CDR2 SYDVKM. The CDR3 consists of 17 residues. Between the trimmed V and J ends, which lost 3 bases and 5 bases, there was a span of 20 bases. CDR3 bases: TGTGCCAGCAGTTTTCACCCTGGTTCCAGGGATAACAATGAGCAGTTCTTC. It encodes CASSFHPGSRDNNEQFF.

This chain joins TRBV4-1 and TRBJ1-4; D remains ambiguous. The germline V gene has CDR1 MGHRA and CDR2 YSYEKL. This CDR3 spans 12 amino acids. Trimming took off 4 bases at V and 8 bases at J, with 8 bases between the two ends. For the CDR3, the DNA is TGCGCCAGCAGCCTCTCCCGGGAAAAACTGTTTTTT. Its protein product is CASSLSREKLFF.

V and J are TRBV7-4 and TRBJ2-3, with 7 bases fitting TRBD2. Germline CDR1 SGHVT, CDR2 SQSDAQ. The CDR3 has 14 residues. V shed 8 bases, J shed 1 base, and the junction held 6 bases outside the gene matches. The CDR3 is CASRGEGRTDTQYF. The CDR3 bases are TGTGCCAGCCGCGGGGAGGGCCGCACAGATACGCAGTATTTT.

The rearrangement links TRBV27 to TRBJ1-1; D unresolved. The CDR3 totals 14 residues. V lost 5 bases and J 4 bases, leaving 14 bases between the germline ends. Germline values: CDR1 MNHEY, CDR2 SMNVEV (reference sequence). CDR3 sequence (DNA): TGTGCCAGCAGTCTCGCCCCGGGGAGCACTGAAGCTTTCTTT. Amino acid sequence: CASSLAPGSTEAFF.

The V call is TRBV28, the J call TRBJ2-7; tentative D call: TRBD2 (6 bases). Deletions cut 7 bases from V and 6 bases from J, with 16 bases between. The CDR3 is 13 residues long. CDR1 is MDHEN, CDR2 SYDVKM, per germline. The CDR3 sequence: CASTPGRGFEQYF. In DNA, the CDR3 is TGTGCCAGCACCCCCGGCCGGGGGTTCGAGCAGTACTTC.

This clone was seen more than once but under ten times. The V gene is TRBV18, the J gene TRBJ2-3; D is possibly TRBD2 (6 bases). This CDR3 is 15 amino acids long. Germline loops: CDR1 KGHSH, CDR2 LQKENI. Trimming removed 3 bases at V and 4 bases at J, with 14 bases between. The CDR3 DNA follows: TGTGCCAGCTCACCGCGCGAGACTAGGGCAGATACGCAGTATTTT. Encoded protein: CASSPRETRADTQYF.

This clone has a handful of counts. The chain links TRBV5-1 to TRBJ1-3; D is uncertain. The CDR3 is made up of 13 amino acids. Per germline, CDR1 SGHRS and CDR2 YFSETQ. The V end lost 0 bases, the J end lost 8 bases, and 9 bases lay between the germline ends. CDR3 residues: CASSLGLPDTIYF. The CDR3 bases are TGCGCCAGCAGCTTGGGACTGCCGGACACCATATATTTT.

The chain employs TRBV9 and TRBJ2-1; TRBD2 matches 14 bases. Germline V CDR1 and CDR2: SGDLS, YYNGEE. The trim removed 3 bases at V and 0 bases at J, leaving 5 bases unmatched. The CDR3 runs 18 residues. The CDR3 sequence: CASSARGTSGSSYNEQFF. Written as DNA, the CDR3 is TGTGCCAGCAGCGCACGGGGGACTAGCGGGAGCTCCTACAATGAGCAGTTCTTC.

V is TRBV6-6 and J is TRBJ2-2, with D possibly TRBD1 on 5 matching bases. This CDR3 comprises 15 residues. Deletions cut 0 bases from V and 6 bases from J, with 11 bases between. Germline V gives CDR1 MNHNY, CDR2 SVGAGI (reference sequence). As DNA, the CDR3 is TGTGCCAGCAGTTACTCGGCAGGGCAGCCCGGGGAGCTGTTTTTT. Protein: CASSYSAGQPGELFF.

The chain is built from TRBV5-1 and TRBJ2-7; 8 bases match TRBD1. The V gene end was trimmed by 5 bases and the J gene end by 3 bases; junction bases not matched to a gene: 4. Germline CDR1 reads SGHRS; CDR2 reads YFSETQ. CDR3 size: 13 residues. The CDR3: CASRMDRVYEQYF. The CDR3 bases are TGCGCCAGCAGGATGGACAGGGTCTACGAGCAGTACTTC.

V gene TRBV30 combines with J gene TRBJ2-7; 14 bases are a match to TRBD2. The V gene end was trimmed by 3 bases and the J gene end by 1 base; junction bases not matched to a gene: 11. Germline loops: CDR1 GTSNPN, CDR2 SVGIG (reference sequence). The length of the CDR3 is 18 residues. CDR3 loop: CAWSGTPGTSGSSYEQYF. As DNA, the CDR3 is TGTGCCTGGAGCGGTACCCCCGGGACTAGCGGGAGTTCCTACGAGCAGTACTTC.

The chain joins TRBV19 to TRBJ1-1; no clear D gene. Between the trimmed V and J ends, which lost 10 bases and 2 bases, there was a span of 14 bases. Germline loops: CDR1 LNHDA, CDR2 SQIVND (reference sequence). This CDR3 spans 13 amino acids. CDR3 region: CATSDTTNTEAFF. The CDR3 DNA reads TGTGCCACTAGCGACACGACCAACACTGAAGCTTTCTTT.

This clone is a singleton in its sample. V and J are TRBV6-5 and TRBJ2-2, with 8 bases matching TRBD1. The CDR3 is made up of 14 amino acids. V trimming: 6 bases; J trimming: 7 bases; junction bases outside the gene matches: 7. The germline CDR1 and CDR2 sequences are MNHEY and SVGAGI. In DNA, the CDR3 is TGTGCCAGCAGGACAGGGGCTTGGAACGGGGAGCTGTTTTTT. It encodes CASRTGAWNGELFF.

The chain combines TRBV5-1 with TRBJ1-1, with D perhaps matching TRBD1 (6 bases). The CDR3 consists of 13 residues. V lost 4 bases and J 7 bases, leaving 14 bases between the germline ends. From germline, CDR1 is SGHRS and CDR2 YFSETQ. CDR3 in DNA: TGCGCCAGCAGCCCCACGAGGACAGATGAAGCTTTCTTT. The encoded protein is CASSPTRTDEAFF.

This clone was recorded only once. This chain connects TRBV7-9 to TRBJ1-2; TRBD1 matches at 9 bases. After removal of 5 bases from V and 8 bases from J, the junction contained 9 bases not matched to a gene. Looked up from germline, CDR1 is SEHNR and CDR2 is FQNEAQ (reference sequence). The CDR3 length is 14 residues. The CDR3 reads CASSPGTGSGGYTF. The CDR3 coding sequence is TGTGCCAGCAGCCCGGGGACAGGGTCCGGCGGCTACACCTTC. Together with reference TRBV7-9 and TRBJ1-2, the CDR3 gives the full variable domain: DTGVSQNPRHKITKRGQNVTFRCDPISEHNRLYWYRQTLGQGPEFLTYFQNEAQLEKSRLLSDRFSAERPKGSFSTLEIQRTEQGDSAMYLCASSPGTGSGGYTFGSGTRLTVV.

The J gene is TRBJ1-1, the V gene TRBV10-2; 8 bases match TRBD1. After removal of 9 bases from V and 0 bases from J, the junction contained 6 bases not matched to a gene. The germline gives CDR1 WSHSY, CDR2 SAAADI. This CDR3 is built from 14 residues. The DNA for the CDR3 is TGCGCCAGTAGGACAGGGAGCATGAACACTGAAGCTTTCTTT. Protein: CASRTGSMNTEAFF.